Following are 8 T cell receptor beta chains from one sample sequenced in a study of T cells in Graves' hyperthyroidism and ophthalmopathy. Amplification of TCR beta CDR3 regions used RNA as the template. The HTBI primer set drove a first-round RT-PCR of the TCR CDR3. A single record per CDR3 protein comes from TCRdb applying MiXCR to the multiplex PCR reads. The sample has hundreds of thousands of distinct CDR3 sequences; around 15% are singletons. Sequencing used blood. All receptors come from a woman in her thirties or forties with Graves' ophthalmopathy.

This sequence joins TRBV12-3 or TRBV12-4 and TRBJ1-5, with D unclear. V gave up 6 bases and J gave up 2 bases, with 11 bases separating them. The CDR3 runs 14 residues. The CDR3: CASSNPGRNQPQHF. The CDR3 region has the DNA TGTGCCAGCAGCAACCCGGGCCGCAATCAGCCCCAGCATTTT.

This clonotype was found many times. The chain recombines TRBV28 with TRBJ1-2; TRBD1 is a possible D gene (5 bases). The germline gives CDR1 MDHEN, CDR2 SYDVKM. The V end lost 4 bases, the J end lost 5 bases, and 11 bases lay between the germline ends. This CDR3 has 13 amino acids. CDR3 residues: CASSWGSQYGYTF. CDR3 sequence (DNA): TGTGCCAGCAGTTGGGGCAGCCAGTATGGCTACACCTTC.

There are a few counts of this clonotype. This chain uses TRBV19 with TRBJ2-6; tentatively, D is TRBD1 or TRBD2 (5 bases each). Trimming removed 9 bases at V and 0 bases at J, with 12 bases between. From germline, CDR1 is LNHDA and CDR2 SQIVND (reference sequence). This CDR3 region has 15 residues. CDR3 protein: CASQGPFSGANVLTF. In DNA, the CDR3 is TGTGCCAGCCAGGGACCCTTCTCTGGGGCCAACGTCCTGACTTTC.

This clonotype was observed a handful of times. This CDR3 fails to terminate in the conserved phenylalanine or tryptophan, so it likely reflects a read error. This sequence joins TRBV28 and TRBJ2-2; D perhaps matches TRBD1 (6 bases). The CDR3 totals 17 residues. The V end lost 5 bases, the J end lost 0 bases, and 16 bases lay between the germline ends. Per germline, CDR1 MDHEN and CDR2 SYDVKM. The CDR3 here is CASSPYLDSANTGELFL. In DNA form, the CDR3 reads TGTGCCAGCAGTCCCTACCTGGACAGCGCGAACACCGGGGAGCTGTTTCTT.

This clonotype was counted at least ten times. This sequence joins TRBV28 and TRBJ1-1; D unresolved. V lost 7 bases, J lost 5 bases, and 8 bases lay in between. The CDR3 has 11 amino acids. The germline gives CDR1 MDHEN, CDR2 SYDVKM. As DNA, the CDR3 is TGTGCCAGCACGTTCATGACTGAAGCTTTCTTT. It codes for CASTFMTEAFF.

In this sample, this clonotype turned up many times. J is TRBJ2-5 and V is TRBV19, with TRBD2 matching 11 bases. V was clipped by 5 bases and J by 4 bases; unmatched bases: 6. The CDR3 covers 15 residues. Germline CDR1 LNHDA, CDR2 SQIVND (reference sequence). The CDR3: CASSATGLAGETQYF. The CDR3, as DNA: TGTGCCAGTAGTGCGACAGGACTAGCGGGAGAGACCCAGTACTTC.

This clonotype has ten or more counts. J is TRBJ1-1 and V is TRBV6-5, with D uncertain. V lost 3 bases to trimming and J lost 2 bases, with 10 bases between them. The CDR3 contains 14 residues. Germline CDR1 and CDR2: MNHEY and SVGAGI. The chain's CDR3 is CASSYVQHNTEAFF. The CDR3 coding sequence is TGTGCCAGCAGTTATGTTCAGCACAACACTGAAGCTTTCTTT.

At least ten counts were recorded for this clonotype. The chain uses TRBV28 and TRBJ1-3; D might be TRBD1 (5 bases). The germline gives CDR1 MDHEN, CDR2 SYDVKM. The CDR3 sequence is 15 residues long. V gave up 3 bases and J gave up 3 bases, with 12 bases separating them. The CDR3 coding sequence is TGTGCCAGCAGTTTTTCGGGGCCCTATGGAAACACCATATATTTT. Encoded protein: CASSFSGPYGNTIYF.